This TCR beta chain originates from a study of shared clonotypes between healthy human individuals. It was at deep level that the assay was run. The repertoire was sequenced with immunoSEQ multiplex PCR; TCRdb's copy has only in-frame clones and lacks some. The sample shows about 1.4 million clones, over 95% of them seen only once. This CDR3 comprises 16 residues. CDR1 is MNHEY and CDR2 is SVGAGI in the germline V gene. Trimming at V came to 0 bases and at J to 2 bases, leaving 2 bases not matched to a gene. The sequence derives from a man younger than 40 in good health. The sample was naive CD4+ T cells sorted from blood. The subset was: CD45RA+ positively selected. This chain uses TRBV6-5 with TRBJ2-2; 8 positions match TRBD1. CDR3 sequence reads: CASSYSGQGNTGELFF. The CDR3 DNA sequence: TGTGCCAGCAGTTACTCAGGACAGGGAAACACCGGGGAGCTGTTTTTT.